These T cell receptor beta chains were read from a single sample in a study of graft-versus-host responses after intestinal transplantation. Their target antigens are unknown. Clones were read by immunoSEQ multiplex PCR, and TCRdb kept only the in-frame ones, dropping some. The table has about 66,000 clones, less than 95% seen once. Sequencing used unstimulated CD8+ T cells sorted from spleen or lymph node cells, obtained before intestinal transplant. The receptors were gathered from a human donor who received an intestinal transplant. Each CDR3 is given with its conserved first and last residue. The order of the fields is V gene, D gene, J gene, clone size, CDR3 protein, CDR3 DNA. The D gene is left open where the match is weak. Not every row has a clone size; where given, it reads once, few, many or a size class.

TRBV27	NA	TRBJ1-5	NA	CASRSEGYSNQPQHF	TGTGCCAGCAGGTCGGAGGGGTATAGCAATCAGCCCCAGCATTTT
TRBV4-1	NA	TRBJ2-7	NA	CASSHGTPGEQYF	TGCGCCAGCAGCCACGGGACACCGGGAGAGCAGTACTTC
TRBV12-5	NA	TRBJ1-5	NA	CASGLAYSGGGNQPQHF	TGTGCTAGTGGTTTGGCTTACTCGGGGGGGGGCAATCAGCCCCAGCATTTT
TRBV6-1	TRBD1	TRBJ2-1	NA	CASSHTGGEQFF	TGTGCCAGCAGTCATACAGGGGGTGAGCAGTTCTTC
TRBV12-5	NA	TRBJ2-1	once	CASDAPRGGEFF	TGTGCTAGTGACGCCCCACGAGGGGGAGAGTTCTTC
TRBV6-4	NA	TRBJ2-7	NA	CASLRTPSYEQYF	TGTGCCAGCCTCCGGACACCCTCCTACGAGCAGTACTTC
TRBV2	NA	TRBJ2-1	NA	CASSDTSQPYNEQFF	TGTGCCAGCAGTGACACTAGCCAGCCCTACAATGAGCAGTTCTTC
TRBV7-9	TRBD2	TRBJ2-7	NA	CASSPGGGSGSYEQYF	TGTGCCAGCAGCCCGGGCGGGGGGTCGGGGTCCTACGAGCAGTACTTC
TRBV11-3	TRBD2	TRBJ2-7	once	CASSPAGSSYEQYF	TGTGCCAGCAGCCCAGCGGGAAGCTCCTACGAGCAGTACTTC
TRBV5-1	TRBD1	TRBJ1-6	NA	CASSLEPTGGNSPLHF	TGCGCCAGCAGCTTGGAGCCGACAGGGGGAAATTCACCCCTCCACTTT
TRBV11-2	TRBD2	TRBJ2-1	NA	CASSSSRTSGESSYNEQFF	TGTGCCAGCAGCTCTAGCCGGACTAGCGGGGAAAGCTCCTACAATGAGCAGTTCTTC
TRBV4-1	TRBD2	TRBJ2-7	NA	CASSQQLAGGYYEQYF	TGCGCCAGCAGCCAGCAACTAGCGGGGGGATACTACGAGCAGTACTTC
TRBV25-1	TRBD1	TRBJ1-2	once	CASSELRTGDGYTF	TGTGCCAGCAGTGAATTGAGGACAGGGGATGGCTACACCTTC
TRBV6-5	NA	TRBJ1-1	NA	CASSQGGTEAFF	TGTGCCAGCAGTCAGGGAGGCACTGAAGCTTTCTTT
TRBV7-3	TRBD1	TRBJ1-2	NA	CASSPTGTGAPGTF	TGTGCCAGCAGCCCGACGGGCACAGGGGCACCGGGCACCTTC
TRBV7-3	TRBD1	TRBJ2-7	NA	CASSQGGGYEQYF	TGTGCCAGCAGCCAAGGGGGCGGTTACGAGCAGTACTTC
TRBV13	TRBD2	TRBJ2-7	once	CASSSRGGGYEQYF	TGTGCCAGCAGCTCCCGGGGGGGCGGCTACGAGCAGTACTTC
TRBV6-5	NA	TRBJ2-1	few	CASMPGSSYNEQFF	TGTGCCAGCATGCCCGGGAGCTCCTACAATGAGCAGTTCTTC
TRBV10-2	NA	TRBJ1-5	NA	CASSEGGSQPQHF	TGCGCCAGCAGTGAAGGGGGATCTCAGCCCCAGCATTTT
TRBV19	NA	TRBJ1-1	NA	CASSKRGGMNTEAFF	TGTGCCAGTAGTAAACGGGGGGGTATGAACACTGAAGCTTTCTTT
TRBV11-2	NA	TRBJ2-5	NA	CASSLKAQETQYF	TGTGCCAGCAGCTTAAAAGCCCAAGAGACCCAGTACTTC
TRBV27	TRBD1	TRBJ2-1	NA	CASSPTGVNEQFF	TGTGCCAGCAGTCCCACAGGGGTCAATGAGCAGTTCTTC
TRBV6-6	TRBD1	TRBJ1-3	NA	CASSMDRGGNTIYF	TGTGCCAGCAGTATGGACAGGGGTGGGAACACCATATATTTT
TRBV12-5	TRBD1	TRBJ2-1	once	CASAIGGRYNEQFF	TGTGCTAGCGCAATAGGGGGCCGGTACAATGAGCAGTTCTTC
TRBV4-1	NA	TRBJ2-1	NA	CASSRGGPDEQFF	TGCGCCAGCAGCCGGGGGGGGCCGGATGAGCAGTTCTTC
TRBV2	NA	TRBJ1-1	NA	CASPTDSSLNTEAFF	TGTGCCAGCCCCACCGACAGCAGTTTGAACACTGAAGCTTTCTTT
TRBV19	NA	TRBJ2-7	NA	CASSSGAYEQYF	TGTGCCAGTAGTTCGGGGGCCTACGAGCAGTACTTC
TRBV19	NA	TRBJ1-2	NA	CASRPLGGGNYGYTF	TGTGCCAGTAGACCCCTGGGGGGGGGTAACTATGGCTACACCTTC
TRBV9	NA	TRBJ2-5	once	CASSERYQETQYF	TGTGCCAGCAGCGAGAGGTACCAAGAGACCCAGTACTTC
TRBV2	NA	TRBJ1-2	NA	CASSGSGTPDYGYTF	TGTGCCAGCAGTGGATCCGGGACTCCGGACTATGGCTACACCTTC
TRBV15	NA	TRBJ1-1	NA	CATSRDRGLNTEAFF	TGTGCCACCAGCAGAGATCGGGGGTTGAACACTGAAGCTTTCTTT
TRBV13	NA	TRBJ1-2	NA	CASSLGSGDGGYTF	TGTGCCAGCAGCTTAGGGTCCGGGGATGGTGGCTACACCTTC
TRBV7-9	TRBD1	TRBJ2-1	NA	CASSPTGSEQFF	TGTGCCAGCAGCCCGACAGGGAGTGAGCAGTTCTTC
TRBV7-6	NA	TRBJ1-1	NA	CASSPGSAGAGGAFF	TGTGCCAGCAGCCCCGGCTCTGCGGGGGCCGGCGGAGCTTTCTTT
TRBV7-6	NA	TRBJ2-3	NA	CASSAMGGGDTQYF	TGTGCCAGCAGCGCTATGGGGGGTGGAGATACGCAGTATTTT
TRBV18	NA	TRBJ2-1	medium-sized	CASSPRGLAHNEQFF	TGTGCCAGCTCACCACGTGGGCTAGCTCACAATGAGCAGTTCTTC
TRBV6-1	NA	TRBJ2-2	once	CASSEGGTGELFF	TGTGCCAGCAGTGAGGGGGGCACCGGGGAGCTGTTTTTT
TRBV5-5	NA	TRBJ2-7	NA	CASSWTVSGEQYF	TGTGCCAGCAGCTGGACAGTTTCGGGGGAGCAGTACTTC
TRBV6-6	TRBD1	TRBJ2-2	NA	CASSLGQGRTGELFF	TGTGCCAGCAGCCTTGGACAGGGTAGGACCGGGGAGCTGTTTTTT
TRBV5-1	TRBD1	TRBJ1-1	NA	CASSPHRTGRTEAFF	TGCGCCAGCAGCCCCCATAGGACAGGGCGGACTGAAGCTTTCTTT
TRBV7-9	NA	TRBJ1-1	NA	CASSLVVAGETFF	TGTGCCAGCAGCTTAGTAGTGGCAGGTGAAACTTTCTTT
TRBV4-1	NA	TRBJ2-1	NA	CASSQGSDPYNEQFF	TGCGCCAGCAGCCAAGGTTCAGATCCCTACAATGAGCAGTTCTTC
TRBV7-9	TRBD2	TRBJ2-3	NA	CASSGPGLGADTQYF	TGTGCCAGCAGCGGTCCGGGACTAGGGGCAGATACGCAGTATTTT
TRBV4-1	NA	TRBJ1-3	NA	CASSQDELGGGNTIYF	TGCGCCAGCAGCCAAGATGAATTAGGGGGTGGAAACACCATATATTTT
TRBV9	NA	TRBJ2-7	NA	CASSVGQGGYEQYF	TGTGCCAGCAGCGTAGGTCAGGGAGGCTACGAGCAGTACTTC
TRBV7-3	TRBD2	TRBJ2-5	NA	CASSSSGGETQYF	TGTGCCAGCAGCTCTAGCGGGGGGGAGACCCAGTACTTC
TRBV19	NA	TRBJ1-2	NA	CASSPAGVNYGYTF	TGTGCCAGTAGCCCAGCGGGGGTTAACTATGGCTACACCTTC
TRBV9	NA	TRBJ1-5	NA	CASSPGYPSPQHF	TGTGCCAGCAGCCCAGGCTATCCGTCGCCCCAGCATTTT
TRBV11-2	NA	TRBJ1-2	NA	CASSLVLYGYTF	TGTGCCAGCAGCTTAGTTCTCTATGGCTACACCTTC
TRBV5-1	TRBD1	TRBJ2-2	NA	CASTGPGGPGELFF	TGCGCCAGCACCGGTCCAGGGGGCCCCGGGGAGCTGTTTTTT
TRBV19	NA	TRBJ1-6	NA	CASSIRGSYNSPLHF	TGTGCCAGTAGTATACGGGGCTCCTATAATTCACCCCTCCACTTT
TRBV18	TRBD1	TRBJ2-1	NA	CASSPGQGQFF	TGTGCCAGCTCACCCGGACAGGGGCAGTTCTTC
TRBV28	TRBD2	TRBJ2-5	NA	CASSPRTSGGILQETQYF	TGTGCCAGCAGTCCCCGGACTAGCGGGGGGATCCTTCAAGAGACCCAGTACTTC
TRBV18	NA	TRBJ1-1	NA	CASSPPAGRDAFF	TGTGCCAGCTCACCCCCGGCTGGGAGGGACGCTTTCTTT
TRBV7-6	TRBD1	TRBJ1-6	NA	CASRTGIDSPLHF	TGTGCCAGCAGGACAGGGATCGATTCACCCCTCCACTTT